What follows are 22 T cell receptor beta chains derived from one specimen sequenced in a study of OX40 agonist ivuxolimab in advanced cancers. Clones were read by immunoSEQ multiplex PCR, and TCRdb kept only the in-frame ones, dropping some. The sample lists about 90,000 clones; more than 70% were seen once. The specimen was CD4+ or CD8+ T cells sorted from blood, collected in a trial of the OX40 agonist ivuxolimab. Receptors were obtained from an adult with an advanced solid tumor such as melanoma, head and neck, liver or kidney cancer.

This clone was seen a handful of times. The genes are TRBV27 and TRBJ2-5; 12 bases map to TRBD1. Germline V gives CDR1 MNHEY, CDR2 SMNVEV (reference sequence). The length of the CDR3 is 19 residues. The J segment lost 5 bases and the V segment lost 6 bases, leaving 19 bases of the junction unmatched. The CDR3 sequence is CASSTLAWGTGGTTETQYF. The CDR3 coding sequence is TGTGCCAGCAGCACCTTGGCATGGGGGACAGGGGGCACTACGGAGACCCAGTACTTC.

The V gene is TRBV5-1, the J gene TRBJ2-5, with D possibly TRBD1 on 6 matching bases. In germline, CDR1 is SGHRS, CDR2 YFSETQ. The CDR3 loop spans 16 amino acids. V was trimmed by 4 bases and J by 0 bases, leaving 16 bases between them. CDR3 nucleotide sequence: TGCGCCAGCAGCCCTACAGGGTCAGGGAACCAAGAGACCCAGTACTTC. It specifies CASSPTGSGNQETQYF.

The chain combines TRBV20-1 with TRBJ2-1, with D perhaps assigned TRBD1 or TRBD2 (5 bases each). The CDR3 is made up of 11 amino acids. The V gene lost 5 bases and the J gene lost 9 bases, with 11 bases spanning the gap. Germline V gene data show CDR1 as DFQATT and CDR2 as SNEGSKA (reference sequence). CDR3 loop: CSARGRPEQFF. In DNA form, the CDR3 reads TGCAGTGCTCGGGGCCGGCCTGAGCAGTTCTTC.

On this clone itself: Additional DNA sequences in this sample encode the identical CDR3. CDR3 amino acids: CASSLGLAAGELFF. Here the CDR3 DNA reads TGTGCCAGCAGCTTGGGACTAGCTGCCGGGGAGCTGTTTTTT. This chain connects TRBV7-9 to TRBJ2-2, with 9 bases identical to TRBD2. CDR1 is SEHNR and CDR2 is FQNEAQ in the germline V gene (reference sequence). Trimming cost V 3 bases and J 6 bases; bases outside gene matches: 2. The CDR3 extends over 14 amino acids.

This clone was detected only a few times. The J gene is TRBJ1-5, the V gene TRBV18; no clear D gene. CDR1 and CDR2 from the germline V gene are KGHSH and LQKENI. V lost 2 bases and J lost 4, with 9 bases in between. There are 14 residues in the CDR3. CDR3 loop: CASSPGIDNQPQHF. DNA of the CDR3: TGTGCCAGCTCACCAGGTATAGATAATCAGCCCCAGCATTTT.

This rearrangement joins TRBV6-1 to TRBJ2-2; D may be TRBD2 (7 bases). Trimming pared 9 bases from V and 1 base from J, leaving 9 bases between. Germline CDR1 reads MNHNS; CDR2 reads SASEGT. The CDR3 consists of 13 residues. CDR3 in amino acids: CARGGLNTGELFF. CDR3 sequence (DNA): TGTGCCAGGGGGGGGCTGAACACCGGGGAGCTGTTTTTT.

This chain links TRBV18 with TRBJ2-1; possibly TRBD1 or TRBD2 for D (6 bases each). The V gene's germline CDR1 is KGHSH and CDR2 LQKENI. The V and J ends lost 6 bases and 4 bases respectively, with 16 bases between them. This CDR3 has 15 residues. The CDR3 loop is CASSYLRGTYNEQFF. The CDR3, as DNA: TGTGCCAGCTCGTACCTTCGCGGGACATACAATGAGCAGTTCTTC.

The chain has TRBV18 and TRBJ1-5, with a tentative D call TRBD1 (5 bases). V lost 0 bases to trimming and J lost 9 bases, with 18 bases between them. Per the germline V gene, CDR1 is KGHSH and CDR2 is LQKENI. This CDR3 spans 16 amino acids. CDR3 sequence (DNA): TGTGCCAGCTCACCACCCAGCGGAGGGACGGGACGGCCCCAGCATTTT. It specifies CASSPPSGGTGRPQHF.

In nucleotides, the CDR3 is TGTGCCAGTACCCAATCGAGCTCTGGGGCCAACGTCCTGACTTTC. It yields the protein CASTQSSSGANVLTF. J is TRBJ2-6 and V is TRBV19; D is undetermined. There are 15 residues in the CDR3. V lost 7 bases to trimming and J lost 0 bases, with 10 bases between them. Germline V lookup: CDR1 LNHDA, CDR2 SQIVND (reference sequence). Drawing the rest from reference TRBV19 and TRBJ2-6, the complete variable domain is DGGITQSPKYLFRKEGQNVTLSCEQNLNHDAMYWYRQDPGQGLRLIYYSQIVNDFQKGDIAEGYSVSREKKESFPLTVTSAQKNPTAFYLCASTQSSSGANVLTFGAGSRLTVL.

This clone has just one count. The rearrangement uses TRBV27 and TRBJ1-1; 9 nucleotides agree with TRBD1. The CDR3 totals 16 residues. V was clipped by 4 bases and J by 0 bases; unmatched bases: 6. In germline, CDR1 is MNHEY, CDR2 SMNVEV (reference sequence). CDR3 protein: CASSSGQGWVNTEAFF. The CDR3 nucleotides read TGTGCCAGCAGTTCCGGACAGGGGTGGGTGAACACTGAAGCTTTCTTT.

J is TRBJ2-5 and V is TRBV29-1, with TRBD1 matching 8 bases. Germline CDR1 is SQVTM and CDR2 is ANQGSEA. V dropped 7 bases and J dropped 4; count of bases not matched to a gene: 11. This CDR3 has 14 residues. This chain's CDR3 is CSAGTGSLGETQYF. The CDR3 nucleotides read TGCAGCGCCGGGACAGGATCCCTTGGAGAGACCCAGTACTTC. Full variable domain (missing parts from reference TRBV29-1 and TRBJ2-5): SAVISQKPSRDICQRGTSLTIQCQVDSQVTMMFWYRQQPGQSLTLIATANQGSEATYESGFVIDKFPISRPNLTFSTLTVSNMSPEDSSIYLCSAGTGSLGETQYFGPGTRLLVL.

Only one count was recorded for this clone. The chain is built from TRBV15 and TRBJ2-1, with 8 bases lining up with TRBD2. The CDR3 consists of 13 residues. CDR1 and CDR2 (germline): LNHNV, YYDKDF (reference sequence). With 8 bases clipped from V and 8 bases from J, the junction kept 8 bases outside the gene matches. The CDR3 spells CATRTGGRHEQFF. The DNA for the CDR3 is TGTGCCACCCGAACGGGCGGGAGGCATGAGCAGTTCTTC.

This clone was picked up a small number of times. The V call is TRBV4-3, the J call TRBJ2-5; D unresolved. The CDR3 length is 16 residues. V gave up 0 bases and J gave up 0 bases, with 11 bases separating them. Germline lookup yields CDR1 LGHNA and CDR2 YSLEER. In DNA form, the CDR3 reads TGCGCCAGCAGCCAAGAACCCCTACCGTACCAAGAGACCCAGTACTTC. Translating it yields CASSQEPLPYQETQYF.

This clone turned up a few times. The chain links TRBV18 to TRBJ1-1; D may be TRBD1 (6 bases). Trimming stripped 6 bases from V and 0 bases from J, with 11 bases between. The CDR3 length is 14 residues. Germline lookup yields CDR1 KGHSH and CDR2 LQKENI. CDR3 nucleotide sequence: TGTGCCAGCTCCCTAAGGACAGTGAACACTGAAGCTTTCTTT. Amino acids: CASSLRTVNTEAFF.

V and J are TRBV2 and TRBJ1-3; no definite D call. The CDR3 sequence is 15 residues long. Germline V gene sequence: CDR1 SNHLY, CDR2 FYNNEI. The V and J ends lost 7 bases and 1 base respectively, with 14 bases between them. The CDR3 sequence is CASNTLPASGNTIYF. CDR3 coding DNA: TGTGCCAGCAACACACTACCGGCGTCTGGAAACACCATATATTTT. The complete variable domain, with remaining parts taken from reference TRBV2 and TRBJ1-3, reads EPEVTQTPSHQVTQMGQEVILRCVPISNHLYFYWYRQILGQKVEFLVSFYNNEISEKSEIFDDQFSVERPDGSNFTLKIRSTKLEDSAMYFCASNTLPASGNTIYFGEGSWLTVV.

The chain is built from TRBV19 and TRBJ2-5, with D perhaps assigned TRBD1 or TRBD2 (5 bases each). The V gene lost 5 bases and the J gene lost 0 bases, with 7 bases spanning the gap. Germline CDR1 reads LNHDA; CDR2 reads SQIVND (reference sequence). The CDR3 totals 13 residues. This CDR3 reads CASSGTDQETQYF. CDR3 nucleotide sequence: TGTGCCAGTAGTGGGACCGACCAAGAGACCCAGTACTTC. The full variable domain, rest sourced from reference TRBV19 and TRBJ2-5, is DGGITQSPKYLFRKEGQNVTLSCEQNLNHDAMYWYRQDPGQGLRLIYYSQIVNDFQKGDIAEGYSVSREKKESFPLTVTSAQKNPTAFYLCASSGTDQETQYFGPGTRLLVL.

The CDR3 DNA reads TGTGCCAGCAGCTTAGCCCCGGGAGCTAACTATGGCTACACCTTC. Translated, it gives CASSLAPGANYGYTF. This chain connects TRBV7-2 to TRBJ1-2; D not resolved. Germline assignment: CDR1 SGHTA and CDR2 FQGNSA. This CDR3 is built from 15 residues. The V gene lost 0 bases and the J gene lost 0 bases, with 8 bases spanning the gap.

V and J are TRBV5-1 and TRBJ2-7; 9 nucleotides match TRBD1. V gave up 7 bases and J gave up 1 base; unmatched junction bases: 6. Germline CDR1 is SGHRS and CDR2 is YFSETQ. The CDR3 extends over 14 amino acids. Here the CDR3 DNA reads TGCGCCAGCGATCCGGGACAGGGATCCTACGAGCAGTACTTC. Residues: CASDPGQGSYEQYF.

V is TRBV9 and J is TRBJ2-5; 8 bases map to TRBD2. This CDR3 is 15 amino acids long. Trimming cost V 4 bases and J 3 bases; bases outside gene matches: 8. The germline V gene encodes CDR1 SGDLS and CDR2 YYNGEE. In DNA form, the CDR3 reads TGTGCCAGCAGCCTTCTGGGTAGCGGGGAAGAGACCCAGTACTTC. Amino acids: CASSLLGSGEETQYF.

This sequence joins TRBV19 and TRBJ1-1, with D uncertain. Trimming cost V 5 bases and J 1 base, with 8 bases left between them. The CDR3 length is 13 residues. Germline loops: CDR1 LNHDA, CDR2 SQIVND (reference sequence). CDR3 in DNA: TGTGCCAGTAGTTGGTCCAAGAACACTGAAGCTTTCTTT. Translating it yields CASSWSKNTEAFF.

V usage is TRBV19 and J usage is TRBJ1-2; D may be TRBD1 (6 bases). The CDR3 has 13 amino acids. Germline CDR1 LNHDA, CDR2 SQIVND (reference sequence). V shed 2 bases and J shed 8 bases, with 12 bases lying between them. CDR3 DNA sequence: TGTGCCAGTAGTATATGGAACAGGGACGGCTACACCTTC. This codes for CASSIWNRDGYTF.

The rearrangement joins TRBV5-1 to TRBJ2-1; D not certain. CDR3 size: 16 residues. V lost 0 bases to trimming and J lost 10 bases, with 20 bases between them. Germline lookup yields CDR1 SGHRS and CDR2 YFSETQ. The CDR3 is CASSLVGARMTGEQFF. The CDR3 bases are TGCGCCAGCAGCTTGGTAGGAGCGAGGATGACCGGGGAGCAGTTCTTC.